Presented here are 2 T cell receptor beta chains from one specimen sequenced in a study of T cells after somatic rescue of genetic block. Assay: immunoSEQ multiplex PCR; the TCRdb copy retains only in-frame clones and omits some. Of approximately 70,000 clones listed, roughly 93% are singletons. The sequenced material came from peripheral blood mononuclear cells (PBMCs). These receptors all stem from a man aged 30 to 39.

CDR3 protein: CASSFAGGTYEQYF. CDR3 nucleotide sequence: TGTGCCAGCAGTTTCGCTGGGGGTACCTACGAGCAGTACTTC. V usage is TRBV28 and J usage is TRBJ2-7; D may be TRBD1 or TRBD2 (5 bases each). Trimming removed 3 bases from V and 2 bases from J, with 11 bases in between. CDR3 length: 14 amino acids. Germline V gives CDR1 MDHEN, CDR2 SYDVKM.

The chain's CDR3 is CASSLRTGSGEQYF. DNA for the CDR3: TGTGCCAGCAGCCTCCGGACTGGATCAGGGGAGCAGTACTTC. This chain links TRBV7-6 with TRBJ2-7; D assignment may be TRBD1 or TRBD2 (5 bases each). Trimming removed 5 bases at V and 7 bases at J, with 18 bases between. Germline V gene lookup returns CDR1 SGHVS and CDR2 FNYEAQ. This CDR3 contains 14 residues. Combining the CDR3 with reference TRBV7-6 and TRBJ2-7 gives the whole variable domain GAGVSQSPRYKVTKRGQDVALRCDPISGHVSLYWYRQALGQGPEFLTYFNYEAQQDKSGLPNDRFSAERPEGSISTLTIQRTEQRDSAMYRCASSLRTGSGEQYFGPGTRLTVT.